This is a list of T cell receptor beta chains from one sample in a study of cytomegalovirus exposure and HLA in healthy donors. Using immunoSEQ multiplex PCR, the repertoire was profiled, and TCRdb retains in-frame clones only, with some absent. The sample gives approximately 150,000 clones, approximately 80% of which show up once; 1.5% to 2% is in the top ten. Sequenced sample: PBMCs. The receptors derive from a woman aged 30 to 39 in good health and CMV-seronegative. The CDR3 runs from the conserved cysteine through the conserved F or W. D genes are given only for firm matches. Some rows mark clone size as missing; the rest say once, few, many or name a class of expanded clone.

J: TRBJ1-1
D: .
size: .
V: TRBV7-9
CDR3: CASSFTVNTEAFF
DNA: TGTGCCAGCAGCTTCACTGTGAACACTGAAGCTTTCTTT

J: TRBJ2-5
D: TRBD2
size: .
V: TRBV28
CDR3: CASSSGSGIQETQYF
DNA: TGTGCCAGCAGTTCAGGGAGCGGGATACAAGAGACCCAGTACTTC

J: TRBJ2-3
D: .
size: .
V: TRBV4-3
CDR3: CASSPPTGIDTQYF
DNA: TGCGCCAGCAGTCCACCTACCGGGATAGATACGCAGTATTTT

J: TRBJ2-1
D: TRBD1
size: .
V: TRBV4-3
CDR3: CASSQASGTGVFNEQFF
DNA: TGCGCCAGCAGCCAAGCCTCCGGGACAGGGGTTTTCAATGAGCAGTTCTTC

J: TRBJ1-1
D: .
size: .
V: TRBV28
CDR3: CASSVPTGKAFF
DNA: TGTGCCAGCAGTGTCCCGACAGGCAAAGCTTTCTTT

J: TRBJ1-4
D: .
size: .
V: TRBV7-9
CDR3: CASRDDGASEKLFF
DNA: TGTGCCAGCAGGGACGATGGGGCCAGTGAAAAACTGTTTTTT

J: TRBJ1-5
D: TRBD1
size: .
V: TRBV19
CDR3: CASNRDSPQPQHF
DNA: TGTGCCAGTAACCGGGACAGCCCTCAGCCCCAGCATTTT

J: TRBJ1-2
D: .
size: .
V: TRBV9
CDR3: CASSAEPSAPFFGYTF
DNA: TGTGCCAGCAGCGCCGAGCCGTCCGCCCCTTTTTTCGGCTACACCTTC

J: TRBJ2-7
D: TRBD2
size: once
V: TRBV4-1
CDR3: CASSQGLAEQYF
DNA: TGCGCCAGCAGCCAAGGACTAGCCGAGCAGTACTTC

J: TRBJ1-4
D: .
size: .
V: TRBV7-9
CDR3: CASSRTEEKLFF
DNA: TGTGCCAGCAGCCGGACAGAGGAAAAACTGTTTTTT

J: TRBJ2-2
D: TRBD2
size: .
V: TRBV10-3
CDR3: CAVEPSGGASVAGELFF
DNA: TGTGCCGTAGAGCCTAGCGGGGGGGCCTCGGTGGCCGGGGAGCTGTTTTTT

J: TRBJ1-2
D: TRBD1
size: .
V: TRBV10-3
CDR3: CAISEPSTGLDGYTF
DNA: TGTGCCATCAGTGAGCCCTCGACAGGGTTGGATGGCTACACCTTC

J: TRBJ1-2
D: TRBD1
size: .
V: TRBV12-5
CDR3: CASAPQGDYGYTF
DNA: TGTGCTAGTGCCCCCCAGGGGGACTATGGCTACACCTTC

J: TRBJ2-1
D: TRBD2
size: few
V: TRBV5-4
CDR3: CASSPSLAGGLGEQFF
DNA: TGTGCCAGCAGCCCGTCACTTGCGGGGGGGCTGGGTGAGCAGTTCTTC

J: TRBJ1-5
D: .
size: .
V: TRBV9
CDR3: CASSADSYQPQHF
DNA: TGTGCCAGCAGCGCGGACAGTTATCAGCCCCAGCATTTT

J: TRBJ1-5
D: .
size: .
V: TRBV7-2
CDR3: CASSRGDAGAQPQHF
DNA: TGTGCCAGCAGCCGAGGCGACGCAGGGGCTCAGCCCCAGCATTTT

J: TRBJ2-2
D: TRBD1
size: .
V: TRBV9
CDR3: CASSVGGQLNGELFF
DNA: TGTGCCAGCAGCGTAGGGGGACAGCTAAACGGGGAGCTGTTTTTT